Here is one T cell receptor beta chain with its context. Its specificity is unknown. This specimen comes from a study of cytomegalovirus exposure and HLA in healthy donors. Whole-study findings and limits: Because they were indistinguishable, some V segments, including TRBV6-2 and TRBV6-3, were excluded. Later analysis associated a missense DCLRE1C variant with TCR beta V- and J-gene trimming.

With 60 Vbeta and 13 Jbeta primers, the PCR was carried out. Data came from immunoSEQ multiplex PCR; TCRdb stores just in-frame clones and leaves some out. The sample comprises some 140,000 clones, over 80% of which are singletons, and about 1.5% rests with the top ten. Losses at the gene ends were 0 bases for V and 0 bases for J; bases not matched to a gene: 1. This CDR3 has 16 amino acids. The germline V gene encodes CDR1 SGHRS and CDR2 YFSETQ. The TCR originated in a man aged 35-49 years in good health and CMV-seronegative. What was sequenced was PBMCs. This chain connects TRBV5-1 to TRBJ1-4, with 8 bases fitting TRBD1. CDR3 region: CASSLEGQATNEKLFF. CDR3 DNA sequence: TGCGCCAGCAGCTTGGAGGGACAGGCAACTAATGAAAAACTGTTTTTT.